The 8 T cell receptor beta chains below all came from one sample that was sequenced in a study of T cell changes during pregnancy in multiple sclerosis. Assay: immunoSEQ multiplex PCR; the TCRdb copy retains only in-frame clones and omits some. The profile shows some 45,000 clones, over 90% of them singletons. Specimen: CD8+ T cells from peripheral blood mononuclear cells, collected in the first trimester of pregnancy. These receptors all come from a female donor with multiple sclerosis, enrolled in a pregnancy study.

CDR3 residues: CASSPTGRGELFF. The CDR3 bases are TGTGCCAGCAGTCCCACAGGTCGCGGGGAGCTGTTTTTT. V is TRBV28 and J is TRBJ2-2, with D maybe TRBD1 (5 bases). CDR1 MDHEN and CDR2 SYDVKM come from the germline V gene. The CDR3 length is 13 residues. V lost 5 bases and J lost 7, with 11 bases in between.

The V and J genes are TRBV14 and TRBJ2-7, with a possible D match to TRBD1 (6 bases). Germline CDR1 SGHDN, CDR2 FVKESK. The length of the CDR3 is 14 residues. Trimming took off 4 bases at V and 3 bases at J, with 13 bases between the two ends. The DNA for the CDR3 is TGTGCCAGCAGCCCACTGGACAGCTACTACGAGCAGTACTTC. Translating gives CASSPLDSYYEQYF.

The CDR3: CASSTGEDTQYF. For the CDR3, the DNA is TGTGCCAGCAGCACAGGGGAAGATACGCAGTATTTT. The V call is TRBV6-4, the J call TRBJ2-3; 7 bases are a match to TRBD1. This CDR3 is built from 12 residues. CDR1 and CDR2 from the germline V gene are MRHNA and SNTAGT. V lost 6 bases and J lost 5; bases outside the gene matches: 2.

V and J are TRBV7-3 and TRBJ1-1, with 8 bases that match TRBD1. Germline CDR1 and CDR2: SGHTA and FQGTGA. There are 15 residues in the CDR3. V trimming: 5 bases; J trimming: 0 bases; junction bases outside the gene matches: 5. This CDR3 reads CASSPGGYLNTEAFF. In DNA form, the CDR3 reads TGTGCCAGCAGCCCAGGGGGCTACCTGAACACTGAAGCTTTCTTT.

The J gene is TRBJ1-2, the V gene TRBV11-2; D is possibly TRBD1 (5 bases). The CDR3 spans 14 residues. The germline V gene encodes CDR1 SGHAT and CDR2 FQNNGV. Trimming pared 1 base from V and 6 bases from J, leaving 12 bases between. CDR3 region: CASSLAEGVDGYTF. Here the CDR3 DNA reads TGTGCCAGCAGCTTAGCTGAAGGGGTGGATGGCTACACCTTC.

The J gene is TRBJ2-7, the V gene TRBV27; TRBD1 is a possible D gene (6 bases). V shed 6 bases and J shed 4 bases, with 16 bases lying between them. The germline V gene encodes CDR1 MNHEY and CDR2 SMNVEV (reference sequence). This CDR3 has 14 residues. The CDR3 DNA sequence: TGTGCCAGCAGCTTAGTGGGGGCCGGGTACGAGCAGTACTTC. The encoded protein is CASSLVGAGYEQYF.

J is TRBJ2-7 and V is TRBV11-2; 10 bases line up with TRBD1. J gave up 3 bases and V 2 bases, and 4 bases lay outside the gene matches. Per germline, CDR1 SGHAT and CDR2 FQNNGV. The CDR3 is 15 amino acids. The CDR3 DNA is TGTGCCAGCAGCTTAAGAGGACAGGGGGTCTACGAGCAGTACTTC. As protein: CASSLRGQGVYEQYF.

The chain employs TRBV27 and TRBJ2-7; D gene ambiguous. V lost 4 bases to trimming and J lost 0 bases, with 10 bases between them. CDR3 size: 14 residues. Germline V lookup: CDR1 MNHEY, CDR2 SMNVEV (reference sequence). The CDR3: CASSSPGLSYEQYF. CDR3 DNA: TGTGCCAGCAGTTCCCCGGGTCTCTCCTACGAGCAGTACTTC.